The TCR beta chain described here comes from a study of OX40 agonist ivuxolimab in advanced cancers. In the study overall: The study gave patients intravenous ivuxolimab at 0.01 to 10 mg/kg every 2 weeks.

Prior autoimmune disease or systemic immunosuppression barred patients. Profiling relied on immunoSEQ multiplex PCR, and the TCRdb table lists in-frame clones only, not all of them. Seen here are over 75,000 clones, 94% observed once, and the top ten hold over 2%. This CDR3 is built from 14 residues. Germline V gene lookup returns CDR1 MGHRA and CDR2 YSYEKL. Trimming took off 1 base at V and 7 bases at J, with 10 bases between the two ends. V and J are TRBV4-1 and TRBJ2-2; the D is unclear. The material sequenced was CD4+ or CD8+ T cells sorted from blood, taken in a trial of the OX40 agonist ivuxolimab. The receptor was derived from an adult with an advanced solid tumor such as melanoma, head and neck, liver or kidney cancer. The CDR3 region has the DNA TGCGCCAGCAGCCAAGGATTTTACAGCGGGGAGCTGTTTTTT. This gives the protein CASSQGFYSGELFF.